This note documents a single T cell receptor beta chain sequence. Its antigen remains unidentified. The PCR employed 60 Vbeta primers together with 13 Jbeta primers. Using immunoSEQ multiplex PCR, the repertoire was profiled, and TCRdb retains in-frame clones only, with some absent. The top ten clones hold less than 3.5% of a sample with roughly 140,000 clones, 78% of them seen once. This sample was included in a study of cytomegalovirus exposure and HLA in healthy donors. Study conclusions and caveats: Cytomegalovirus-associated TCR beta chains were listed, numbering roughly 150.

Trimming pared 4 bases from V and 3 bases from J, leaving 25 bases between. The germline gives CDR1 LNHDA, CDR2 SQIVND (reference sequence). The CDR3 contains 19 residues. Material for sequencing was PBMCs. The rearrangement joins TRBV19 to TRBJ1-5; D is perhaps TRBD1 (5 bases). The TCR was taken from a male donor in good health and CMV-seronegative. CDR3 protein: CASSRWVGNGGFNNQPQHF. Here the CDR3 DNA reads TGTGCCAGTAGTAGGTGGGTGGGTAACGGGGGGTTTAACAATCAGCCCCAGCATTTT.